This T cell receptor (beta chain) was identified in a study of regulatory T cells in long-lasting Graves disease. On the study more broadly: Graves' patients who were just diagnosed had used antithyroid drugs for under 3 months.

To make TCR beta libraries, researchers used iRepertoire HTBI primers and Arm-PCR of CDR3 regions. TCRdb reprocessed the multiplex PCR reads via MiXCR and lists one record per CDR3 protein. The table shows around 250,000 distinct CDR3 sequences, with roughly a fifth occurring only once. This clonotype has a count of ten or more. Described time point: newly diagnosed GD, antithyroid drugs for less than 3 months. The TCR library used RNA extracted from PBMCs. V lost 4 bases to trimming and J lost 2 bases; unmatched junction nucleotides: 9. CDR1 and CDR2 from the germline V gene are MDHEN and SYDVKM. The CDR3 consists of 17 residues.

V gene TRBV28 combines with J gene TRBJ1-5, with 9 nucleotides matching TRBD1. The sequencing used peripheral blood mononuclear cells (PBMCs), collected at new diagnosis, from a patient treated with antithyroid drugs. This receptor was obtained from a female donor with Graves disease. The CDR3 loop reads CASSSPSTGGRNQPQHF. The CDR3 coding sequence is TGTGCCAGCAGTTCCCCCTCCACAGGGGGCCGCAATCAGCCCCAGCATTTT. Complete variable domain (other parts from reference TRBV28 and TRBJ1-5): DVKVTQSSRYLVKRTGEKVFLECVQDMDHENMFWYRQDPGLGLRLIYFSYDVKMKEKGDIPEGYSVSREKKERFSLILESASTNQTSMYLCASSSPSTGGRNQPQHFGDGTRLSIL.